The text below deals with one TCR beta chain. What it recognizes is unknown. Repertoires were generated with immunoSEQ multiplex PCR, while TCRdb's copy carries only in-frame clones and drops some. Of 100,000 or so clones listed, around 93% were seen once; the top ten hold around 0.16%. The data were taken from a study of siplizumab effects on memory and regulatory T cells. The CDR3 spans 15 residues. Germline CDR1 SEHNR, CDR2 FQNEAQ (reference sequence). The V and J ends lost 4 bases and 2 bases respectively, with 12 bases between them. Study-wide results and caveats: Proliferating Tregs taken from siplizumab cultures were not shown to have a confirmed suppressive function.

The clonotype comes from a human donor in good health. The genes are TRBV7-9 and TRBJ1-3; D call uncertain. The sequencing input was non-Treg CD4+ T cells sorted from blood. CDR3 coding DNA: TGTGCCAGCAGCTCCTTCCCGGAGCCTGGAAACACCATATATTTT. It specifies CASSSFPEPGNTIYF.